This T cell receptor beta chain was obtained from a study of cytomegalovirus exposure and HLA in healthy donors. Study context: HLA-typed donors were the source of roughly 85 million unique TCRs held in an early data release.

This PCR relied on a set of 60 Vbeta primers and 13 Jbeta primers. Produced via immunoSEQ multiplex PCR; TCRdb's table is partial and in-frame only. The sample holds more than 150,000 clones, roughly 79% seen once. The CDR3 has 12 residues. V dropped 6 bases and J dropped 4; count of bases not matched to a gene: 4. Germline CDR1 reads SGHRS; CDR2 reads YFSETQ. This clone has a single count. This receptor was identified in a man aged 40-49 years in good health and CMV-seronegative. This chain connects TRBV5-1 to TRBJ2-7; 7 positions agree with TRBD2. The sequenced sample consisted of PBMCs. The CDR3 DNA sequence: TGCGCCAGCACCCCGGGGGGTTACGAGCAGTACTTC. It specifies CASTPGGYEQYF.